A single TCR beta chain is shown here with its context. Deletions cut 3 bases from V and 7 bases from J, with 7 bases between. CDR1 is KGHSH and CDR2 is LQKENI in the germline V gene. The CDR3 totals 12 residues. The data originate from a study of T cell responses to AZD1222 COVID-19 vaccine. Produced via immunoSEQ multiplex PCR; TCRdb's table is partial and in-frame only. The data hold over 150,000 clones, with 92% observed a single time. This sequence originates from an adult in good health. This chain links TRBV18 with TRBJ1-5; D is ambiguous. This sample comprised peripheral blood, obtained on day 0 of MenACWY control vaccination. As DNA, the CDR3 is TGTGCCAGCTCACCCGCCGAGCAGCCCCAGCATTTT. It yields the protein CASSPAEQPQHF. Complete variable domain (other parts from reference TRBV18 and TRBJ1-5): NAGVMQNPRHLVRRRGQEARLRCSPMKGHSHVYWYRQLPEEGLKFMVYLQKENIIDESGMPKERFSAEFPKEGPSILRIQQVVRGDSAAYFCASSPAEQPQHFGDGTRLSIL.